This T cell receptor beta chain came from a study of blood T cell repertoires in COVID-19. Study-wide background: There were acute and convalescent COVID-19 samples, and they came from the United States, Italy and Spain. T cells, B-cell-depleted T cells, or PBMCs provided the cDNA or gDNA that served as material.

As processed by the authors: Counts of nucleated cells, estimated from reference gene primer amplification, were obtained. Here immunoSEQ multiplex PCR was the method, and the copy in TCRdb shows in-frame clones only, minus some. Clone size and the V and J calls come from that table; the DNA yielded D and trimming. This sample has fewer than 85,000 clones; 88% occur once, and the top ten carry around 9%. Germline V gene data show CDR1 as DFQATT and CDR2 as SNEGSKA (reference sequence). The ends lost 6 bases at V and 6 bases at J; junction bases unmatched: 3. The CDR3 extends over 11 amino acids. Sample: peripheral blood. This sequence originates from a human donor in a cohort sampled during active COVID-19. This chain links TRBV20-1 with TRBJ1-1; 8 bases agree with TRBD1. Here the CDR3 reads CSAGQGAEAFF. The CDR3 nucleotides read TGCAGTGCCGGACAGGGAGCTGAAGCTTTCTTT.